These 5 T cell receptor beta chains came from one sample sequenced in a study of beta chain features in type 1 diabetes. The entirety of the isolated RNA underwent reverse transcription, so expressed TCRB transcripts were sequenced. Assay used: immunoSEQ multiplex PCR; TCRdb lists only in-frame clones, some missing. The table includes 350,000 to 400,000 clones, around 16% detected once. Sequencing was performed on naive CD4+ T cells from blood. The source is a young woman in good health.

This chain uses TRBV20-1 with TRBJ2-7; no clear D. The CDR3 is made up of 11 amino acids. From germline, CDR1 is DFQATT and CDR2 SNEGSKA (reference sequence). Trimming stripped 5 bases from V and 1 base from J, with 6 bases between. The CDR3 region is CSARVSYEQYF. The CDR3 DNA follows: TGCAGTGCTCGCGTATCCTACGAGCAGTACTTC.

CDR3 sequence reads: CASSTDSGANVLTF. In DNA form, the CDR3 reads TGCGCCAGCAGCACTGATTCTGGGGCCAACGTCCTGACTTTC. This chain links TRBV5-1 with TRBJ2-6; D gene uncertain. The CDR3 loop spans 14 amino acids. Germline V gene lookup returns CDR1 SGHRS and CDR2 YFSETQ. V was cut by 4 bases and J by 1 base, with 6 bases left in between.

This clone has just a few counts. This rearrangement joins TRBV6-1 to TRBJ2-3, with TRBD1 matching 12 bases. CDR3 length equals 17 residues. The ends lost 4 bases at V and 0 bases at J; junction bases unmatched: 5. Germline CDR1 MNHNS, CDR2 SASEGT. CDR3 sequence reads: CASSAGTGGYSTDTQYF. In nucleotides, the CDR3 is TGTGCCAGCAGTGCCGGGACAGGGGGCTATAGCACAGATACGCAGTATTTT.

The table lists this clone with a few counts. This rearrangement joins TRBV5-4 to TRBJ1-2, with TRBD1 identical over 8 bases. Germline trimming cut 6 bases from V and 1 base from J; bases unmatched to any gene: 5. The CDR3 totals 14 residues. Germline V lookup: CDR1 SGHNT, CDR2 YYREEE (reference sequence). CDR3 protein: CASTQGASNYGYTF. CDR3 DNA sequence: TGTGCCAGCACGCAGGGGGCGAGTAACTATGGCTACACCTTC.

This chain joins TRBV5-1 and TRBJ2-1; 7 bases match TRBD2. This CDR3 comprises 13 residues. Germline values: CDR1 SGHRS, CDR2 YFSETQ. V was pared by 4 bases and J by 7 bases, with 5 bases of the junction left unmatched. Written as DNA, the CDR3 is TGCGCCAGCAGCATAGGACTAGGGAATGAGCAGTTCTTC. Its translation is CASSIGLGNEQFF.